The 2 T cell receptor beta chains reported below all come from one sample, sequenced in a study of blood T cell repertoires in COVID-19. Sequencing used immunoSEQ multiplex PCR; TCRdb keeps in-frame clones, though not all of them. Of over 100,000 clones listed, around 88% are singletons. Sequences were obtained from peripheral blood. These receptor sequences come from a man in his 60s with COVID-19, enrolled during active disease.

This chain uses TRBV6-5 with TRBJ1-1; D is ambiguous. Trimming removed 7 bases from V and 11 bases from J, with 17 bases in between. This CDR3 has 12 amino acids. Looked up from germline, CDR1 is MNHEY and CDR2 is SVGAGI. The CDR3 here is CASKIIGEGAFF. CDR3 sequence (DNA): TGTGCCAGCAAGATCATCGGGGAAGGGGCTTTCTTT.

The chain uses TRBV6-5 and TRBJ2-5, with TRBD2 matching over 8 bases. The CDR3 runs 16 residues. Losses at the gene ends were 2 bases for V and 4 bases for J; bases not matched to a gene: 9. Germline V gene data show CDR1 as MNHEY and CDR2 as SVGAGI. The CDR3 loop reads CASSYETGGPRETQYF. CDR3 nucleotides: TGTGCCAGCAGTTACGAGACGGGGGGGCCGAGAGAGACCCAGTACTTC.